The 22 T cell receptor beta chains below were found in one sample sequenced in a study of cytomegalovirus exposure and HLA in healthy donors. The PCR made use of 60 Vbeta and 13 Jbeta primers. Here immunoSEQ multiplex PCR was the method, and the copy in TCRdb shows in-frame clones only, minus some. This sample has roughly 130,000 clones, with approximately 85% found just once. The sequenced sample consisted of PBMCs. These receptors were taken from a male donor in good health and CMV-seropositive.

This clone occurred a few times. The CDR3 sequence is CASSVGDRGEKLFF. The DNA of the CDR3 is TGTGCCAGCAGCGTGGGGGACAGGGGGGAAAAACTGTTTTTT. V and J are TRBV9 and TRBJ1-4; TRBD1 aligns across 11 bases. Germline CDR1 and CDR2: SGDLS and YYNGEE. Trimming cost V 2 bases and J 8 bases; bases outside gene matches: 2. This CDR3 contains 14 residues.

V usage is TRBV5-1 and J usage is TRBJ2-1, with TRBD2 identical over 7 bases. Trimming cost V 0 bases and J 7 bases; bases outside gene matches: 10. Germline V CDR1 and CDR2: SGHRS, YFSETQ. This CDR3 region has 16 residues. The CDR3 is CASSLAGSGMGNEQFF. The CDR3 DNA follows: TGCGCCAGCAGCTTGGCCGGGAGCGGGATGGGGAATGAGCAGTTCTTC.

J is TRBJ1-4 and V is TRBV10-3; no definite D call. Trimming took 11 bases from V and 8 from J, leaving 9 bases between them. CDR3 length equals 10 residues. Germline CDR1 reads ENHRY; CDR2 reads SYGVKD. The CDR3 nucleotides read TGTGCCGTCGGGGAGGAAAAACTGTTTTTT. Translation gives CAVGEEKLFF.

The CDR3 sequence: CASRRTGLEDTEAFF. DNA of the CDR3: TGTGCCAGCAGGCGCACAGGGCTAGAGGACACTGAAGCTTTCTTT. This chain uses TRBV6-6 with TRBJ1-1, with D possibly matching TRBD1 (6 bases). Trimming left V 6 bases short and J 3 bases short, with 17 bases between. Germline CDR1 MNHNY, CDR2 SVGAGI (reference sequence). The CDR3 totals 15 residues.

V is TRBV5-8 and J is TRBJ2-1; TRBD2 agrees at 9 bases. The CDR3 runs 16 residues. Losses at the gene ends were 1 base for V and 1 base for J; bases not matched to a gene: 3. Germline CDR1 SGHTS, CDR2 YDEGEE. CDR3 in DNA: TGTGCCAGCAGCTTGTTTAGCGGGAGATCCTACAATGAGCAGTTCTTC. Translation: CASSLFSGRSYNEQFF.

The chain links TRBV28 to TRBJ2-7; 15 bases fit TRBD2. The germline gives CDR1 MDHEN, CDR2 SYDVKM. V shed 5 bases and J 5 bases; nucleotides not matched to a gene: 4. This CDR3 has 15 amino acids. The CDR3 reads CASSLGTSGRNEQYF. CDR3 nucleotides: TGTGCCAGCAGTCTAGGGACTAGCGGGAGGAACGAGCAGTACTTC.

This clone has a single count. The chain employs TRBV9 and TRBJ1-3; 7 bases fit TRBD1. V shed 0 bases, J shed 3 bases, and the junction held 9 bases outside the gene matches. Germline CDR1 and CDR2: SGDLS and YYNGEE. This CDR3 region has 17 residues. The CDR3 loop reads CASSVEAGGYYGNTIYF. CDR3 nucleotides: TGTGCCAGCAGCGTAGAGGCAGGGGGTTATTATGGAAACACCATATATTTT.

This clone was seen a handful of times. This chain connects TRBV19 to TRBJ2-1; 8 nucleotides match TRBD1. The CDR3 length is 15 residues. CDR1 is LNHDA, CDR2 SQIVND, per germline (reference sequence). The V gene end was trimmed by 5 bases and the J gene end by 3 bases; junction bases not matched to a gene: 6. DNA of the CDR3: TGTGCCAGTAGTGACAGACAGGGGTACTACAATGAGCAGTTCTTC. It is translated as CASSDRQGYYNEQFF.

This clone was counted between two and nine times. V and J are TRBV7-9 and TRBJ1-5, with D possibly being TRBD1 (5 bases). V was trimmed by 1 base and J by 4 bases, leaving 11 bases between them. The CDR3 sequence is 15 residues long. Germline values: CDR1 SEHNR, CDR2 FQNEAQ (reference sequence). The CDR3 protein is CASSLDLAGNQPQHF. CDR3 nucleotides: TGTGCCAGCAGCTTAGACTTGGCAGGGAATCAGCCCCAGCATTTT.

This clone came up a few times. The CDR3, as DNA: TGTGCCAGCAACTTACCGACTAATGAAAAACTGTTTTTT. Protein product: CASNLPTNEKLFF. The chain recombines TRBV2 with TRBJ1-4; D gene uncertain. The CDR3 runs to 13 residues. V was clipped by 7 bases and J by 2 bases, with 8 bases between them. Germline assignment: CDR1 SNHLY and CDR2 FYNNEI.

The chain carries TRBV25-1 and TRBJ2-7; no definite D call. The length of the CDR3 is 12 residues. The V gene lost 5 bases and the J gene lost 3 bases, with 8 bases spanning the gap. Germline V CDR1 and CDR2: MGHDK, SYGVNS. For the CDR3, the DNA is TGTGCCAGCAGTATTAACAGCTACGAGCAGTACTTC. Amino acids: CASSINSYEQYF.

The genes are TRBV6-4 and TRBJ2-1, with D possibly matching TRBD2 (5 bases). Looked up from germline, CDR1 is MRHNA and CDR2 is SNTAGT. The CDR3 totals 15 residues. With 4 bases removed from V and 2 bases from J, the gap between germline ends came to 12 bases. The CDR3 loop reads CASSAVASPYNEQFF. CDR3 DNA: TGTGCCAGCAGTGCCGTGGCTAGCCCCTACAATGAGCAGTTCTTC.

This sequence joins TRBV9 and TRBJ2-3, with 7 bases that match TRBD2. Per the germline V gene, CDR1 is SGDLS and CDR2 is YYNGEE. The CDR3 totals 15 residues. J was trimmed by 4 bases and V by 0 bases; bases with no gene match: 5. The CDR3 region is CASSVGGSGADTQYF. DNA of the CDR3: TGTGCCAGCAGCGTAGGCGGGAGTGGCGCAGATACGCAGTATTTT.

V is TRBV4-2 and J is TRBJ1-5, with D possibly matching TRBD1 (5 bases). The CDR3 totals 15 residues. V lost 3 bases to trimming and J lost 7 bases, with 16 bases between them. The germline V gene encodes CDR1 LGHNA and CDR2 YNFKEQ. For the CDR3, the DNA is TGTGCCAGCAGCCAGAAGTACGGGGGAAGGCAGCCCCAGCATTTT. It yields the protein CASSQKYGGRQPQHF.

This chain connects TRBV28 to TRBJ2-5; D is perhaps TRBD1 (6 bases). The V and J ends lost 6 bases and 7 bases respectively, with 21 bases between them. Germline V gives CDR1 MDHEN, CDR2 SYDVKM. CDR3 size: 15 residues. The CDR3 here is CASRELGQLRGTQYF. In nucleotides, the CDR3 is TGTGCCAGCAGAGAACTTGGACAGCTCCGTGGGACCCAGTACTTC.

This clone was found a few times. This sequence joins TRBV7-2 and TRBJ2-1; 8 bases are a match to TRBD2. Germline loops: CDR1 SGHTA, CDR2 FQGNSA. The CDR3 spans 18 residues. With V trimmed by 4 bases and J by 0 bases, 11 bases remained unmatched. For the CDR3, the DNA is TGTGCCAGCAGCTCCCCTAGACTAGCGACAAGCTCCTACAATGAGCAGTTCTTC. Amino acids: CASSSPRLATSSYNEQFF.

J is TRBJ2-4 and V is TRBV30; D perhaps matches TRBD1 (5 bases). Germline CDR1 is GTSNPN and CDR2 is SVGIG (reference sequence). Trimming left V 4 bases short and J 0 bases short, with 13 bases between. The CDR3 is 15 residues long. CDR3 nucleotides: TGTGCCTGGACAGGGTCTGACCTAGCCAAAAACATTCAGTACTTC. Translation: CAWTGSDLAKNIQYF.

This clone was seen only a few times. The CDR3, as DNA: TGTGCCAGCAGTCTGCAGGGACAGGGGCGACTGTTTTTT. This encodes CASSLQGQGRLFF. J is TRBJ1-4 and V is TRBV28, with 10 bases fitting TRBD1. Germline trimming cut 5 bases from V and 13 bases from J; bases unmatched to any gene: 7. The CDR3 is 13 residues long. Per the germline V gene, CDR1 is MDHEN and CDR2 is SYDVKM.

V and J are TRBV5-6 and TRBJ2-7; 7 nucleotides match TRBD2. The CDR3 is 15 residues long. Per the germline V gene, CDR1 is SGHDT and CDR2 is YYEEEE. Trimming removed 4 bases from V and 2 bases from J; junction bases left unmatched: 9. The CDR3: CASSPTSVHAYEQYF. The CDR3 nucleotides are TGTGCCAGCAGCCCTACTAGCGTGCACGCCTACGAGCAGTACTTC.

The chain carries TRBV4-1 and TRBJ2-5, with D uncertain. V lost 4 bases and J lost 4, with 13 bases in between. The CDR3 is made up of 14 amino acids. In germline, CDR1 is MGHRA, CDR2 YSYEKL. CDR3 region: CASSLVAAVETQYF. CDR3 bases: TGCGCCAGCAGCCTAGTAGCCGCCGTAGAGACCCAGTACTTC.

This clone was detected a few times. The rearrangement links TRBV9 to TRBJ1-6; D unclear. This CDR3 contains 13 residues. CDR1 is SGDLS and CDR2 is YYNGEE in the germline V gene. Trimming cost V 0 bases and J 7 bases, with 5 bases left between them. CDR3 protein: CASSVDSNSPLHF. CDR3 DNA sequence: TGTGCCAGCAGCGTAGATAGCAATTCACCCCTCCACTTT.

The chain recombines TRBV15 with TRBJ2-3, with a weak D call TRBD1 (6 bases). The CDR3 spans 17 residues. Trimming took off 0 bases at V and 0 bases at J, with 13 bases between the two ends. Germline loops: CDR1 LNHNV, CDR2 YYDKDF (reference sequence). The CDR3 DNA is TGTGCCACCAGCAGAGAATATTCTGACAGGAGCACAGATACGCAGTATTTT. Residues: CATSREYSDRSTDTQYF.